Listed below are T cell receptor beta chains from one sample, sequenced in a study of cytomegalovirus exposure and HLA in healthy donors. Profiled with immunoSEQ multiplex PCR; TCRdb holds only in-frame clones, not every one. This sample yields around 70,000 clones, of which roughly 70% are seen a single time; 12% belongs to the top ten. Sequenced sample: PBMCs. Receptor source: a man between 65 and 85 years old in good health and CMV-seronegative. Each CDR3 is given with its conserved first and last residue. A D gene is named only where the DNA matches it firmly. The size field is filled for only some rows; it gives once, few, many or a size class.

j_gene	v_gene	abundance	d_gene	CDR3nt	CDR3aa
TRBJ2-7	TRBV9	NA	NA	TGTGCCAGCAGCATCGGACAGTCCTACGAGCAGTACTTC	CASSIGQSYEQYF
TRBJ1-1	TRBV30	NA	NA	TGTGCCTGGAGTGACGTACAGGGGAACACTGAAGCTTTCTTT	CAWSDVQGNTEAFF
TRBJ1-5	TRBV19	NA	NA	TGTGCCAGTAGTGGCAAAGGGAGGAGCAATCAGCCCCAGCATTTT	CASSGKGRSNQPQHF
TRBJ2-1	TRBV10-1	NA	TRBD1	TGCGCCAGCAGTGAGTCGACAGGGGGCTACAATGAGCAGTTCTTC	CASSESTGGYNEQFF
TRBJ2-7	TRBV5-6	NA	NA	TGTGCCAGCCGGCAGGGTGGCTCCTACGAGCAGTACTTC	CASRQGGSYEQYF
TRBJ2-1	TRBV19	few	TRBD2	TGTGCCAGTAGTATCGGCGGGAGGGCCCTCAATGAGCAGTTCTTC	CASSIGGRALNEQFF
TRBJ2-5	TRBV5-1	NA	TRBD2	TGCGCCAGCAGCTCTAGCGGGAGGGCCGAAGAGACCCAGTACTTC	CASSSSGRAEETQYF
TRBJ1-3	TRBV7-9	NA	NA	TGTGCCAGCAGCTCATCCGTGGACTTCTCTGGAAACACCATATATTTT	CASSSSVDFSGNTIYF
TRBJ1-6	TRBV15	NA	NA	TGTGCCACCAGCAGACAACTCACAGTGGCAAATTCACCCCTCCACTTT	CATSRQLTVANSPLHF
TRBJ2-5	TRBV27	NA	TRBD2	TGTGCCAGCAGCAGGGTGGGAGGGCAGGAGACCCAGTACTTC	CASSRVGGQETQYF
TRBJ1-5	TRBV28	NA	NA	TGTGCCGGGTCGACCCAGGTTCCTAATCAGCCCCAGCATTTT	CAGSTQVPNQPQHF
TRBJ2-3	TRBV28	NA	NA	TGTGCCAGCAGTATCTCGGGACTGGGATCAGATACGCAGTATTTT	CASSISGLGSDTQYF
TRBJ1-1	TRBV7-8	once	NA	TGTGCCAGCAGCTCTTGGGGGGGGAACACTGAAGCTTTCTTT	CASSSWGGNTEAFF
TRBJ1-2	TRBV5-7	once	NA	TGTGCCAGCAGCCGTCTAGGGGGGGCGTACGGCTACACCTTC	CASSRLGGAYGYTF
TRBJ2-3	TRBV19	NA	NA	TGTGCTTCCAGGAACCGACCTATGAGCACAGATACGCAGTATTTT	CASRNRPMSTDTQYF
TRBJ1-2	TRBV7-8	NA	TRBD1	TGTGCCAGCAGCTTACTTCAGGGGGGCTATGGCTACACCTTC	CASSLLQGGYGYTF
TRBJ1-5	TRBV4-3	NA	NA	TGCGCCAGCAGCCAAGAATTGAGTCAGCCCCAGCATTTT	CASSQELSQPQHF
TRBJ2-5	TRBV6-1	NA	NA	TGTGCCAGCAGTGACACCGGACTACCCTCCTCAGAGACCCAGTACTTC	CASSDTGLPSSETQYF
TRBJ2-7	TRBV7-9	NA	TRBD2	TGTGCCAGCAGCTCAAGGACTAGCGGAACCTACGAGCAGTACTTC	CASSSRTSGTYEQYF
TRBJ1-1	TRBV10-3	few	NA	TGTGCCATCAGTCGGGTGGGGGGGCGGAGGACTGAAGCTTTCTTT	CAISRVGGRRTEAFF
TRBJ2-5	TRBV7-2	NA	TRBD1	TGTGCCAGCAGCTCAAAGGGGGCGCGGGAGACCCAGTACTTC	CASSSKGARETQYF
TRBJ1-4	TRBV5-1	NA	NA	TGCGCCAGCGGGTTAGGACGGGGGAATGAAAAACTGTTTTTT	CASGLGRGNEKLFF
TRBJ2-6	TRBV4-3	few	NA	TGCGCCAGCAGCAGGGAAGTAGGGAGTGGGGCCAACGTCCTGACTTTC	CASSREVGSGANVLTF
TRBJ1-1	TRBV15	NA	NA	TGTGCCACCAGCAGAACTAGGACCCTCACTGAAGCTTTCTTT	CATSRTRTLTEAFF
TRBJ1-2	TRBV6-6	NA	NA	TGTGCCAGCAGCAGAAAACAGGGCGGCGGCGGCTACACCTTC	CASSRKQGGGGYTF
TRBJ2-3	TRBV7-6	NA	NA	TGTGCCAGCAGCTTAAGCGGTCAGCAGTATTTT	CASSLSGQQYF
TRBJ1-2	TRBV28	NA	NA	TGTGCCAGCAGCCCGCTAGGGACATTTTCTAAAGCTAACTATGGCTACACCTTC	CASSPLGTFSKANYGYTF
TRBJ2-3	TRBV9	NA	NA	TGTGCCAGCAGCGTAGGTGGGGGGGCCACAGATACGCAGTATTTT	CASSVGGGATDTQYF
TRBJ1-1	TRBV7-9	NA	NA	TGTGCCAGCAAGATCGACTCTTACACTGAAGCTTTCTTT	CASKIDSYTEAFF
TRBJ2-1	TRBV7-2	NA	TRBD1	TGTGCCAGCAGCTTCGGGACAGGCACCTACAATGAGCAGTTCTTC	CASSFGTGTYNEQFF
TRBJ1-5	TRBV30	NA	NA	TGTGCCTGGAGCCAACATGGCAATCAGCCCCAGCATTTT	CAWSQHGNQPQHF
TRBJ1-2	TRBV19	once	NA	TGTGCCAGTAGTATCACAGGGTCCGGTGGCTACACCTTC	CASSITGSGGYTF
TRBJ2-5	TRBV25-1	few	TRBD1	TGTGCCAGCAGTGGACAGGGACAGGGCCGGTCCCAGTACTTC	CASSGQGQGRSQYF
TRBJ1-1	TRBV19	NA	TRBD1	TGTGCCAGTAGCCTGGGACAGGGGGCTCATCGGGCTTTCTTT	CASSLGQGAHRAFF
TRBJ2-1	TRBV11-3	NA	TRBD2	TGTGCCAGCAGCAGCCGGGGGGGCTCGACTAGCGGCACCTACAATGAGCAGTTCTTC	CASSSRGGSTSGTYNEQFF
TRBJ2-1	TRBV9	NA	TRBD1	TGTGCCAGCAGCGTAGTAGGGACAGGGGCCTACAATGAGCAGTTCTTC	CASSVVGTGAYNEQFF
TRBJ1-3	TRBV9	NA	NA	TGTGCCAGCAGCCGCGGTAGGAGACTTTACTCTGGAAACACCATATATTTT	CASSRGRRLYSGNTIYF
TRBJ1-2	TRBV30	NA	NA	TGTGCCTGGAAGTATGGGGGCACAAGATATAATGGCTACACCTTC	CAWKYGGTRYNGYTF
TRBJ1-6	TRBV19	NA	NA	TGTGCCAGTAGCATAGGCCAGGGAAGGCCAAATTCACCCCTCCACTTT	CASSIGQGRPNSPLHF
TRBJ1-5	TRBV6-1	NA	TRBD1	TGTGCCAGCAGTGGGGGGTTTAGGACAGGGAATCAGCCCCAGCATTTT	CASSGGFRTGNQPQHF
TRBJ2-5	TRBV18	NA	TRBD1	TGTGCCAGCACGAGCCGGGGACAGCCAAGTGAGACCCAGTACTTC	CASTSRGQPSETQYF
TRBJ2-5	TRBV6-5	NA	TRBD2	TGTGCCAGCAGCCAAAGCGGGAGCGGCCAAGAGACCCAGTACTTC	CASSQSGSGQETQYF
TRBJ2-3	TRBV7-2	NA	TRBD2	TGTGCCAGCAGTCCAACTAGCGGGAGCACAGATACGCAGTATTTT	CASSPTSGSTDTQYF
TRBJ1-1	TRBV5-5	NA	NA	TGTGCCAGCAGCTTGCAGCGTGACACTGAAGCTTTCTTT	CASSLQRDTEAFF
TRBJ2-1	TRBV4-1	NA	TRBD2	TGCGCCAGCAGCCGAATGAAGGCGGGAGGGCCGTCACATGAGCAGTTCTTC	CASSRMKAGGPSHEQFF